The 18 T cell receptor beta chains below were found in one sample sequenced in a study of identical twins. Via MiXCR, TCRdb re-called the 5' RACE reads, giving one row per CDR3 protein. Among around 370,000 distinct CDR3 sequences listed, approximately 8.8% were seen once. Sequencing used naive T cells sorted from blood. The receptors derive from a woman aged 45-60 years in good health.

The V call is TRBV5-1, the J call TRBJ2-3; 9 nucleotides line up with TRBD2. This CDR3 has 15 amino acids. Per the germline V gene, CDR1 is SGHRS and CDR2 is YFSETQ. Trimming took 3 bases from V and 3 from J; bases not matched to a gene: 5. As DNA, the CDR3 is TGCGCCAGCAGCTGGAGCGGGAGGTATACAGATACGCAGTATTTT. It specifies CASSWSGRYTDTQYF.

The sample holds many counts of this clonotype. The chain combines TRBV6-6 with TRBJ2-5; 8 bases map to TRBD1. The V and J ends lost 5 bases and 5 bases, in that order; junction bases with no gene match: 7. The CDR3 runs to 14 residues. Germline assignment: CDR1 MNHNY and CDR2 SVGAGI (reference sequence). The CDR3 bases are TGTGCCAGCAGTAACCCAGGGGGCGATGAGACCCAGTACTTC. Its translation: CASSNPGGDETQYF.

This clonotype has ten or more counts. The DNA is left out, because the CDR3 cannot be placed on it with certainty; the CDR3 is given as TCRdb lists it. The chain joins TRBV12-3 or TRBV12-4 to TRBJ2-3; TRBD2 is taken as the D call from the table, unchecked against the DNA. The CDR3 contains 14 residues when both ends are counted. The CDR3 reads CASSFGPGTDTQYF.

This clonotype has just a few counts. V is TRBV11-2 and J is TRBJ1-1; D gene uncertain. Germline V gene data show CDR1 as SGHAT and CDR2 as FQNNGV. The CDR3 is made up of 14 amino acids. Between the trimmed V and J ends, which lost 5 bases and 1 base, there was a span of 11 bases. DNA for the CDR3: TGTGCCAGCAGCATACTAGTGAAGAACACTGAAGCTTTCTTT. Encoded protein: CASSILVKNTEAFF.

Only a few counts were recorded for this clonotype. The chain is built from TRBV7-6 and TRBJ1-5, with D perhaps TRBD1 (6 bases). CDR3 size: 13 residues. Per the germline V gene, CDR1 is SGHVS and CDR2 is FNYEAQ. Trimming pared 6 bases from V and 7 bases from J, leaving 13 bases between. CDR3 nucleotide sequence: TGTGCCAGCAGTTTTAACAGGGAACAGCCCCAGCATTTT. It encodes CASSFNREQPQHF.

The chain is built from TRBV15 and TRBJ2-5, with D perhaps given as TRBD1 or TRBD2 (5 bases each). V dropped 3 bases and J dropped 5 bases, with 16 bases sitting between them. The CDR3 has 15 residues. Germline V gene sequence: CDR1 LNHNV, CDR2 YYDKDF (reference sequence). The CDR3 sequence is CATSSPARGLETQYF. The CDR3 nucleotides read TGTGCCACCAGCAGCCCAGCTCGGGGCTTGGAGACCCAGTACTTC.

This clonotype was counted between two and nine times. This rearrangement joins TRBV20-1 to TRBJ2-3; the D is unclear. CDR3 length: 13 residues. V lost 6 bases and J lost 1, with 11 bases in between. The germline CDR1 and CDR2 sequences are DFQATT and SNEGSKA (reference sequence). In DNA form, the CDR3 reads TGCAGTGCCCCGGTAGTGGGCACAGATACGCAGTATTTT. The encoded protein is CSAPVVGTDTQYF.

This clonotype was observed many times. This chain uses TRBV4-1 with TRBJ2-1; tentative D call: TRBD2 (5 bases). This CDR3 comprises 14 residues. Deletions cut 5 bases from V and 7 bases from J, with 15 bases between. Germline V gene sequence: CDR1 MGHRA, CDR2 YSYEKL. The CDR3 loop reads CASSFRAVDNEQFF. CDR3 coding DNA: TGCGCCAGCAGCTTCCGAGCGGTAGATAATGAGCAGTTCTTC.

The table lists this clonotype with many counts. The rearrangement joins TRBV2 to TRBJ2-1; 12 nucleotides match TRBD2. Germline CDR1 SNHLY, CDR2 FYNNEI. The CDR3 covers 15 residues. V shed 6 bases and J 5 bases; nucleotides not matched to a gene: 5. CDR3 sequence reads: CASSPRTSGNNEQFF. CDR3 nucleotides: TGTGCCAGCAGCCCCCGGACTAGCGGGAACAATGAGCAGTTCTTC.

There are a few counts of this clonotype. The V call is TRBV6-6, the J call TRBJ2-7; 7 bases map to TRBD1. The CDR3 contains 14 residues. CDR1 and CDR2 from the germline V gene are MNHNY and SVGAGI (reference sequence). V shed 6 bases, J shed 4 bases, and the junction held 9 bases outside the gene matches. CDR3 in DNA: TGTGCCAGCAGGGGACGGGACAGCTCTTACGAGCAGTACTTC. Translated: CASRGRDSSYEQYF.

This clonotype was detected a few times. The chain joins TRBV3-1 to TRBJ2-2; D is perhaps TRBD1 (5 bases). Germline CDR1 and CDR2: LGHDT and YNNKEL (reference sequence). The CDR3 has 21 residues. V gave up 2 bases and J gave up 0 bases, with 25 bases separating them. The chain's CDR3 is CASSQTPWGAQEIANTGELFF. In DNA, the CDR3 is TGTGCCAGCAGCCAAACCCCGTGGGGCGCCCAAGAAATCGCGAACACCGGGGAGCTGTTTTTT.

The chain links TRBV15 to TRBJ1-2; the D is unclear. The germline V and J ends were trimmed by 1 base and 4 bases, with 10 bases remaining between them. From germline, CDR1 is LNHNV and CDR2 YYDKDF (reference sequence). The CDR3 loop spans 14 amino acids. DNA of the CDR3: TGTGCCACCAGCAGAGTTAGGCAAATCTATGGCTACACCTTC. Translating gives CATSRVRQIYGYTF. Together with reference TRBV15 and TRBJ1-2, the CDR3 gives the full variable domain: DAMVIQNPRYQVTQFGKPVTLSCSQTLNHNVMYWYQQKSSQAPKLLFHYYDKDFNNEADTPDNFQSRRPNTSFCFLDIRSPGLGDTAMYLCATSRVRQIYGYTFGSGTRLTVV.

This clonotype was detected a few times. As DNA, the CDR3 is TGTGCCAGCAGCTTAGAGACTACCTCCTACGAGCAGTACTTC. Translation: CASSLETTSYEQYF. The V and J genes are TRBV5-4 and TRBJ2-7, with D possibly matching TRBD2 (5 bases). This CDR3 is built from 14 residues. The V end lost 2 bases, the J end lost 0 bases, and 9 bases lay between the germline ends. The germline CDR1 and CDR2 sequences are SGHNT and YYREEE (reference sequence).

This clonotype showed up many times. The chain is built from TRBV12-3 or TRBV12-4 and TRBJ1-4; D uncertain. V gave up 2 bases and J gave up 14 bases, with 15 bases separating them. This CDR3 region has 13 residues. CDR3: CASSLITQKPLFF. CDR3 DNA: TGTGCCAGCAGTTTAATTACTCAGAAGCCGCTGTTTTTT.

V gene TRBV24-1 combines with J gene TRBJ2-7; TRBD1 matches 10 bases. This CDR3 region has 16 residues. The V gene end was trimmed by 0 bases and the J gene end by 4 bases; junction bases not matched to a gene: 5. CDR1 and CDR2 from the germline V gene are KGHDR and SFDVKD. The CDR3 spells CATSDLGDRGVYEQYF. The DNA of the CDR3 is TGTGCCACCAGTGATTTGGGGGACAGGGGAGTTTACGAGCAGTACTTC.

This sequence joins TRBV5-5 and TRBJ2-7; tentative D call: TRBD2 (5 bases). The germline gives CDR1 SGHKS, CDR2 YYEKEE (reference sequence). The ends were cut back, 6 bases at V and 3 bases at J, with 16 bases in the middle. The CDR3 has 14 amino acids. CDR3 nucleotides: TGTGCCAGCACCTATGGGGTGGGGAGCTACGAGCAGTACGTC. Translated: CASTYGVGSYEQYV.

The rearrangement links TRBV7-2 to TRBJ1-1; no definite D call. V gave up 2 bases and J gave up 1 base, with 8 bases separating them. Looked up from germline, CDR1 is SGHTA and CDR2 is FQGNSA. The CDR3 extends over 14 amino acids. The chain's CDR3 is CASSLSSGNTEAFF. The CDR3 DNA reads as TGTGCCAGCAGCTTAAGTAGTGGGAACACTGAAGCTTTCTTT. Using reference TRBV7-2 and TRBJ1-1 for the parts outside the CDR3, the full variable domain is GAGVSQSPSNKVTEKGKDVELRCDPISGHTALYWYRQSLGQGLEFLIYFQGNSAPDKSGLPSDRFSAERTGGSVSTLTIQRTQQEDSAVYLCASSLSSGNTEAFFGQGTRLTVV.

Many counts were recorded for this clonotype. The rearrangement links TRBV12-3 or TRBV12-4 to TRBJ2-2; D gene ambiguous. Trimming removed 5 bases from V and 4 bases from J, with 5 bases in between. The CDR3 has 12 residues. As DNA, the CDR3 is TGTGCCAGCAGTCCGATCACCGGGGAGCTGTTTTTT. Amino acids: CASSPITGELFF.